Sequencing of this TCR beta chain was carried out in a study of T cell repertoires in cytomegalovirus infection. This clonotype has more than one count but fewer than ten. The antigen is not known. TCRdb passed the reads through MiXCR, listing each CDR3 protein once. The sample holds about 69,000 distinct CDR3 sequences, 28% seen once. CDR1 MNHEY and CDR2 SVGAGI come from the germline V gene. The CDR3 extends over 16 amino acids. V shed 1 base, J shed 3 bases, and the junction held 6 bases outside the gene matches. The TCR comes from a human donor in good health (CMV status not recorded). Some clones in this sample may be carry-over from other donors' samples. This sequence joins TRBV6-5 and TRBJ1-1; TRBD1 agrees at 9 bases. Sample: CD8+ T cells from cultured PBMCs, taken from culture after CMV antigen stimulation. The CDR3 bases are TGTGCCAGCAGTTACTATTACAGGGGGCTGGACACTGAAGCTTTCTTT. It specifies CASSYYYRGLDTEAFF.